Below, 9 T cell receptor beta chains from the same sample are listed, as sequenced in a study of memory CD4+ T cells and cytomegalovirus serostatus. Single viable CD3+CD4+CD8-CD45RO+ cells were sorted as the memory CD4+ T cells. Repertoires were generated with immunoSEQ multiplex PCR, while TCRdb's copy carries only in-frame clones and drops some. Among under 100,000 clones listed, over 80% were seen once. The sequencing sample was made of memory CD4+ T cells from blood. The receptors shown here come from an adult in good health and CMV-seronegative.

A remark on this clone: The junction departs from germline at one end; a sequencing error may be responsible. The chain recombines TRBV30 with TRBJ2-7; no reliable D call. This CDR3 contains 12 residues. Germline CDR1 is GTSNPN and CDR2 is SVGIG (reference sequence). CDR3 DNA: TGTGCCTGGAGTGAATTCCGTCAGCGAAACTTCTTC. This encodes CAWSEFRQRNFF.

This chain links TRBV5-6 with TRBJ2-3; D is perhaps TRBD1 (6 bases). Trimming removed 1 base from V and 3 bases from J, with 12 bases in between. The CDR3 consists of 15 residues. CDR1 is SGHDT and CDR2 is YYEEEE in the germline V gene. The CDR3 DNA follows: TGTGCCAGCAGCTTGACAGGGATTAGTACAGATACGCAGTATTTT. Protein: CASSLTGISTDTQYF.

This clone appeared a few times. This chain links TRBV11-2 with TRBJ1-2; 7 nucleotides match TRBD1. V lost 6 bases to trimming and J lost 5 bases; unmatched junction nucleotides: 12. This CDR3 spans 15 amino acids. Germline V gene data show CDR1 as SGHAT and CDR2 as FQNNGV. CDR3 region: CASSPNPGQLYGYTF. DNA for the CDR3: TGTGCCAGCAGTCCTAACCCGGGACAGCTTTATGGCTACACCTTC.

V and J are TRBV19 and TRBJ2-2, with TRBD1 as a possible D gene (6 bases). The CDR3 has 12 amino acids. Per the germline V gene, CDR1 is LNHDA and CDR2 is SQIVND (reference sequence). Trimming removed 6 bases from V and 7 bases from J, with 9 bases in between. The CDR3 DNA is TGTGCCAGTAGGCAGGGGAGCGGGGAGCTGTTTTTT. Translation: CASRQGSGELFF.

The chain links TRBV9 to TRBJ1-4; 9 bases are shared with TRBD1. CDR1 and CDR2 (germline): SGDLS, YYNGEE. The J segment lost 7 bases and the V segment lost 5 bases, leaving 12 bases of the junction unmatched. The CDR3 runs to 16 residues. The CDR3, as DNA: TGTGCCAGCAGTCGAGCGGACAGGGGTCAAACTGAAAAACTGTTTTTT. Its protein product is CASSRADRGQTEKLFF.

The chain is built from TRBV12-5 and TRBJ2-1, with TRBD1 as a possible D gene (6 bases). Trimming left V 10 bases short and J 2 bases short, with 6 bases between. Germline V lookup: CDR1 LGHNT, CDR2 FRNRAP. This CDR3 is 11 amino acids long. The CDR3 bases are TGTGCTACAGGGGCCTACAATGAGCAGTTCTTC. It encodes CATGAYNEQFF.

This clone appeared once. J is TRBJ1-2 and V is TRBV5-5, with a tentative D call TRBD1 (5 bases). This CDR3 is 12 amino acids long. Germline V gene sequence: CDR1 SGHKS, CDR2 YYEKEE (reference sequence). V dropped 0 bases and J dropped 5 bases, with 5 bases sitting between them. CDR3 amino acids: CASSLGQYGYTF. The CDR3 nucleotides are TGTGCCAGCAGCTTGGGACAGTATGGCTACACCTTC.

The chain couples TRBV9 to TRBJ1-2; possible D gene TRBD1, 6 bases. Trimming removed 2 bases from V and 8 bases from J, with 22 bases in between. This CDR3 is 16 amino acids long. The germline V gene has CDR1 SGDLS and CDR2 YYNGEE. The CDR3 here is CASSVYDRRGSEGYTF. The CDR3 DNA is TGTGCCAGCAGCGTTTACGACAGGAGAGGGTCGGAAGGCTACACCTTC.

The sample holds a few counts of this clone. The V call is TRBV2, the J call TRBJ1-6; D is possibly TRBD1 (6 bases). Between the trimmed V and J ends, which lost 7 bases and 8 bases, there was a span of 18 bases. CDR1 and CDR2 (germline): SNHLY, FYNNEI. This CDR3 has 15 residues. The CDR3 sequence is CASILEQGADSPLHF. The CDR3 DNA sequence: TGTGCCAGCATTCTAGAACAGGGCGCGGATTCACCCCTCCACTTT.